These 23 T cell receptor beta chains came from one sample sequenced in a study of T cells in Graves' hyperthyroidism and ophthalmopathy. Amplified TCR beta CDR3 regions derived from RNA transcripts. The HTBI primer set served for first-round RT-PCR of the TCR CDR3. TCRdb itself ran the multiplex PCR reads through MiXCR, one entry per CDR3 protein. The sample holds a few hundred thousand distinct CDR3 sequences, more than 15% seen once. The specimen sequenced was blood. The receptors were gathered from a woman aged 40 to 50 with Graves' ophthalmopathy.

This clonotype was seen repeatedly, ten times or more. The chain recombines TRBV30 with TRBJ1-1, with 7 bases identical to TRBD1. Germline assignment: CDR1 GTSNPN and CDR2 SVGIG (reference sequence). Trimming cost V 0 bases and J 2 bases; bases outside gene matches: 6. The CDR3 consists of 15 residues. CDR3 sequence (DNA): TGTGCCTGGAGTGTAAGTTGGGACAGTAACACTGAAGCTTTCTTT. Translating it yields CAWSVSWDSNTEAFF.

This clonotype was picked up many times. The chain uses TRBV20-1 and TRBJ2-7; D unclear. From germline, CDR1 is DFQATT and CDR2 SNEGSKA (reference sequence). This CDR3 comprises 12 residues. V was shortened by 4 bases and J by 2 bases, with 9 bases between the two germline ends. The CDR3 DNA is TGCAGTGCTACCTACAATACCTACGAGCAGTACTTC. Amino acid sequence: CSATYNTYEQYF.

This clonotype was seen a few times. At one end the junction does not follow the germline gene, possibly because of a read error. This chain connects TRBV30 to TRBJ2-3; the match to TRBD1 covers 9 bases. This CDR3 comprises 15 residues. Germline V gene lookup returns CDR1 GTSNPN and CDR2 SVGIG (reference sequence). CDR3 sequence reads: CAWSVPDRGHDTQYF. The CDR3 coding sequence is TGTGCCTGGAGTGTCCCGGACAGGGGCCATGATACACAGTATTTT.

The rearrangement joins TRBV20-1 to TRBJ2-3; possible D gene TRBD1, 5 bases. CDR3 length: 14 amino acids. The ends were cut back, 0 bases at V and 4 bases at J, with 11 bases in the middle. Germline loops: CDR1 DFQATT, CDR2 SNEGSKA (reference sequence). CDR3 region: CSARDSLGADTQYF. The CDR3 nucleotides read TGCAGTGCTAGAGATTCCCTAGGGGCAGATACGCAGTATTTT.

This clonotype was counted a few times. The CDR3: CASSSTTWGASRSPLHF. For the CDR3, the DNA is TGCGCCAGCAGCTCAACAACCTGGGGGGCTTCTCGTTCACCCCTCCACTTT. This chain uses TRBV5-1 with TRBJ1-6, with D maybe TRBD1 (6 bases). The CDR3 totals 17 residues. The V gene's germline CDR1 is SGHRS and CDR2 YFSETQ. V was shortened by 3 bases and J by 9 bases, with 22 bases between the two germline ends. Full variable domain (rest looked up from reference TRBV5-1 and TRBJ1-6): KAGVTQTPRYLIKTRGQQVTLSCSPISGHRSVSWYQQTPGQGLQFLFEYFSETQRNKGNFPGRFSGRQFSNSRSEMNVSTLELGDSALYLCASSSTTWGASRSPLHFGNGTRLTVT.

This clonotype was recorded at least ten times. The CDR3 DNA sequence: TGCGCCAGCAGCCCCGGCTCCGTGGATACGCAGTATTTT. The encoded protein is CASSPGSVDTQYF. The rearrangement joins TRBV5-1 to TRBJ2-3; D remains unclear. Deletions cut 4 bases from V and 6 bases from J, with 12 bases between. The germline V gene has CDR1 SGHRS and CDR2 YFSETQ. CDR3 length: 13 amino acids. The complete variable domain, with remaining parts taken from reference TRBV5-1 and TRBJ2-3, reads KAGVTQTPRYLIKTRGQQVTLSCSPISGHRSVSWYQQTPGQGLQFLFEYFSETQRNKGNFPGRFSGRQFSNSRSEMNVSTLELGDSALYLCASSPGSVDTQYFGPGTRLTVL.

As to this clonotype: One base away lies a much larger clone, so this may be a sequencing read error. V is TRBV12-3 or TRBV12-4 and J is TRBJ2-5; 13 positions agree with TRBD2. V lost 5 bases and J lost 5; bases outside the gene matches: 8. The CDR3 runs 16 residues. CDR3 bases: TGTGCCAGCAGTACTAGCGGGGGGGCCGTGATTGAGACCCAGTACTTC. Translating gives CASSTSGGAVIETQYF.

This clonotype was picked up a small number of times. The chain recombines TRBV3-1 with TRBJ2-6; 8 positions match TRBD1. Germline CDR1 is LGHDT and CDR2 is YNNKEL (reference sequence). V lost 4 bases, J lost 2 bases, and 4 bases stayed unmatched. This CDR3 has 16 residues. CDR3 bases: TGTGCCAGCAGCCGTATACAGGGGGCTGGGGCCAACGTCCTGACTTTC. Encoded protein: CASSRIQGAGANVLTF.

This clonotype was seen ten or more times. J is TRBJ2-3 and V is TRBV3-1, with D uncertain. The germline CDR1 and CDR2 sequences are LGHDT and YNNKEL (reference sequence). Between the trimmed V and J ends, which lost 3 bases and 3 bases, there was a span of 16 bases. CDR3 length: 16 amino acids. This CDR3 reads CASSQGPGSGTDTQYF. The CDR3 bases are TGTGCCAGCAGCCAGGGCCCCGGGTCCGGTACAGATACGCAGTATTTT.

This clonotype was observed a handful of times. The gene calls are TRBV3-1 and TRBJ2-5; TRBD1 aligns across 7 bases. The junction had 10 bases not matched to a gene; V was cut back by 5 bases and J by 1 base. Per germline, CDR1 LGHDT and CDR2 YNNKEL (reference sequence). This CDR3 region has 16 residues. Written as DNA, the CDR3 is TGTGCCAGCAGCTACACATTCGACAGGGTCCAAGAGACCCAGTACTTC. Protein: CASSYTFDRVQETQYF.

This clonotype was found many times. The V gene is TRBV20-1, the J gene TRBJ1-5; the match to TRBD1 covers 8 bases. The CDR3 consists of 19 residues. The germline V gene has CDR1 DFQATT and CDR2 SNEGSKA (reference sequence). V lost 4 bases, J lost 5 bases, and 22 bases stayed unmatched. This CDR3 is CSATVIQQGVPIRDQPQHF. The CDR3 nucleotides read TGCAGTGCTACGGTGATACAACAGGGGGTCCCAATAAGGGATCAGCCCCAGCATTTT.

The chain combines TRBV4-2 with TRBJ2-6; D remains ambiguous. This CDR3 region has 16 residues. Germline V gene lookup returns CDR1 LGHNA and CDR2 YNFKEQ. Between the trimmed V and J ends, which lost 0 bases and 0 bases, there was a span of 6 bases. CDR3 coding DNA: TGTGCCAGCAGCCAAGATGGCACCTCTGGGGCCAACGTCCTGACTTTC. The encoded protein is CASSQDGTSGANVLTF.

This clonotype was counted a few times. The genes are TRBV12-3 or TRBV12-4 and TRBJ2-3; 9 bases are a match to TRBD2. The CDR3 is made up of 16 amino acids. The V gene end was trimmed by 1 base and the J gene end by 2 bases; junction bases not matched to a gene: 4. The CDR3 DNA reads as TGTGCCAGCAGTTTAGAGGCGGGAGGGATCACAGATACGCAGTATTTT. This translates into CASSLEAGGITDTQYF.

This clonotype was detected a few times. V is TRBV28 and J is TRBJ1-4; D is uncertain. The CDR3 is 12 residues long. CDR1 is MDHEN, CDR2 SYDVKM, per germline. In nucleotides, the CDR3 is TGTGCTACGGGGAGGTGGGATGAAAAACTGTTTTTT. Translation: CATGRWDEKLFF.

This clonotype showed up many times. The V and J genes are TRBV30 and TRBJ2-2; no reliable D call. CDR3 length: 13 amino acids. V dropped 4 bases and J dropped 2 bases, with 8 bases sitting between them. Germline V CDR1 and CDR2: GTSNPN, SVGIG (reference sequence). The CDR3, as DNA: TGTGCCTGGATGCCAGACAACACCGGGGAGCTGTTTTTT. Amino acid sequence: CAWMPDNTGELFF.

The chain uses TRBV20-1 and TRBJ2-5; D is ambiguous. The CDR3 is 13 residues long. Germline loops: CDR1 DFQATT, CDR2 SNEGSKA (reference sequence). V was pared by 1 base and J by 0 bases, with 6 bases between. DNA for the CDR3: TGCAGTGCTAGAGGCAGGTACCAAGAGACCCAGTACTTC. Protein product: CSARGRYQETQYF.

The chain is built from TRBV18 and TRBJ1-1; TRBD1 might be the D (5 bases). V shed 4 bases and J shed 1 base, with 13 bases lying between them. The CDR3 consists of 15 residues. Germline values: CDR1 KGHSH, CDR2 LQKENI. CDR3 sequence (DNA): TGTGCCAGCTCACTCCGACAGAACCAGAACACTGAAGCTTTCTTT. It is translated as CASSLRQNQNTEAFF.

This chain connects TRBV7-9 to TRBJ2-4, with a tentative D call TRBD1 (6 bases). This CDR3 spans 13 amino acids. V lost 5 bases and J lost 16, with 21 bases in between. CDR1 is SEHNR, CDR2 FQNEAQ, per germline (reference sequence). This chain's CDR3 is CASSAQPMGHSYF. The CDR3 nucleotides read TGTGCCAGCAGCGCACAGCCCATGGGACATTCCTACTTC.

This clonotype was observed a few times. The CDR3 nucleotides read TGCAGTGCTCCCGGACCCGGGGTGGCAGATACGCAGTATTTT. Residues: CSAPGPGVADTQYF. The V call is TRBV20-1, the J call TRBJ2-3, with D possibly being TRBD2 (5 bases). CDR3 length: 14 residues. The germline V gene encodes CDR1 DFQATT and CDR2 SNEGSKA (reference sequence). V gave up 5 bases and J gave up 4 bases, with 16 bases separating them.

The rearrangement joins TRBV5-1 to TRBJ2-2; maybe TRBD2 (5 bases). This CDR3 has 14 residues. V lost 4 bases and J 4 bases, leaving 11 bases between the germline ends. Germline CDR1 SGHRS, CDR2 YFSETQ. The CDR3, as DNA: TGCGCCAGCAGCCAAGGACTCCTCACCGGGGAGCTGTTTTTT. It yields the protein CASSQGLLTGELFF. Variable domain in full (rest from reference TRBV5-1 and TRBJ2-2): KAGVTQTPRYLIKTRGQQVTLSCSPISGHRSVSWYQQTPGQGLQFLFEYFSETQRNKGNFPGRFSGRQFSNSRSEMNVSTLELGDSALYLCASSQGLLTGELFFGEGSRLTVL.

The V call is TRBV28, the J call TRBJ2-3, with 10 bases matching TRBD1. Germline CDR1 reads MDHEN; CDR2 reads SYDVKM. Trimming removed 6 bases from V and 4 bases from J; junction bases left unmatched: 7. CDR3 length: 15 residues. The CDR3 coding sequence is TGTGCCAGCAGATCCGCCGGGACAGGGGCAGATACGCAGTATTTT. Its translation: CASRSAGTGADTQYF.

This clonotype appeared a few times. The chain couples TRBV30 to TRBJ2-7; D remains ambiguous. Trimming left V 2 bases short and J 6 bases short, with 8 bases between. Germline V lookup: CDR1 GTSNPN, CDR2 SVGIG (reference sequence). The CDR3 consists of 11 residues. CDR3 coding DNA: TGTGCCTGGAGTAACGGCGGCGAGCAGTACTTC. Translating gives CAWSNGGEQYF.

This clonotype was counted only a few times. The chain links TRBV6-1 to TRBJ1-1; D is unresolved. The V end lost 4 bases, the J end lost 6 bases, and 12 bases lay between the germline ends. The CDR3 sequence is 13 residues long. The germline V gene has CDR1 MNHNS and CDR2 SASEGT. The CDR3, as DNA: TGTGCCAGCAGTGGAGACGGGCGCGCTGAAGCTTTCTTT. It is translated as CASSGDGRAEAFF.